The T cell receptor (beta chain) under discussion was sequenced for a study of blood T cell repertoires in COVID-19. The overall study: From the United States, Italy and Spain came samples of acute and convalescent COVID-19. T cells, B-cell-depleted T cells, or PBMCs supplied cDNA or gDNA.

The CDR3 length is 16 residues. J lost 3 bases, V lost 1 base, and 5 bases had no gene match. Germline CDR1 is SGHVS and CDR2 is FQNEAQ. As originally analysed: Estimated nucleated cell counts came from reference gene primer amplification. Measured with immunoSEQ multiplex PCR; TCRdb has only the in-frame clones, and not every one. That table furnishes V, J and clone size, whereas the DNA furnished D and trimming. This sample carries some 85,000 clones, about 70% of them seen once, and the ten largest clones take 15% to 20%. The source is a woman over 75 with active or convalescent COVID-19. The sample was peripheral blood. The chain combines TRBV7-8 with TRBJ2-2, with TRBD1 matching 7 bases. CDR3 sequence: CASSLGRQGYTGELFF. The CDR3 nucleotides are TGTGCCAGCAGCTTAGGTAGACAGGGTTACACCGGGGAGCTGTTTTTT.